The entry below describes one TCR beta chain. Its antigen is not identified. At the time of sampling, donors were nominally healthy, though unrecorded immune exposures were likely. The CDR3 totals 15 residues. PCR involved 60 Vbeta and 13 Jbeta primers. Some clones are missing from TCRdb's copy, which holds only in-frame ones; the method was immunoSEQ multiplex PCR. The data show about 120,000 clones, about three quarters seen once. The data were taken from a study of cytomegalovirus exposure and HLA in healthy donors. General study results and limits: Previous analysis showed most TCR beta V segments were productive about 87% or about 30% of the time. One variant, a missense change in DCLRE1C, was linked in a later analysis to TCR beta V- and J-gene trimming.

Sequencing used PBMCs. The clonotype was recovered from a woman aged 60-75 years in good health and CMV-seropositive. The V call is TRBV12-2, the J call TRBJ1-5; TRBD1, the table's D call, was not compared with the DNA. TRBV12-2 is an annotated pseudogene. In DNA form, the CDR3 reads TGTGCAAGTCGCTTATCTCCTCAGGACAATCAGCCCCAGCATTTT. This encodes CASRLSPQDNQPQHF.